This entry concerns a single TCR beta chain. Its antigen is not known. Indicated treatment: oral pan-JAK inhibitor, 5-10 mg twice daily. The study team obtained lesional scalp punch biopsies and peripheral blood from alopecia areata patients. The entry originates in a study of CD8+ T cells in alopecia areata. On the study more broadly: Scoring treated patients' severity relied on the percentage of scalp area affected. Study-level points and caveats: Especially in alopecia totalis/universalis, lesional scalp showed greater clonality than normal scalp did.

CDR1 and CDR2 from the germline V gene are LGHNA and YNFKEQ. This CDR3 has 15 residues. With 0 bases clipped from V and 7 bases from J, the junction kept 4 bases outside the gene matches. Extraction of RNA preceded its reverse transcription into cDNA, which served as the sequencing template. The assay was immunoSEQ multiplex PCR, and TCRdb's table has in-frame clones only and misses some. The sample lists around 70,000 clones; roughly 30% were seen once. This sequence originates from a human donor with alopecia areata. The rearrangement links TRBV4-2 to TRBJ1-5, with 9 bases fitting TRBD1. The starting material was CD8+ T cells sorted from blood, obtained at week 4, from a patient treated with tofacitinib. CDR3 loop: CASSQDGTGSQPQHF. The CDR3, as DNA: TGTGCCAGCAGCCAAGACGGGACAGGGAGCCAGCCCCAGCATTTT.